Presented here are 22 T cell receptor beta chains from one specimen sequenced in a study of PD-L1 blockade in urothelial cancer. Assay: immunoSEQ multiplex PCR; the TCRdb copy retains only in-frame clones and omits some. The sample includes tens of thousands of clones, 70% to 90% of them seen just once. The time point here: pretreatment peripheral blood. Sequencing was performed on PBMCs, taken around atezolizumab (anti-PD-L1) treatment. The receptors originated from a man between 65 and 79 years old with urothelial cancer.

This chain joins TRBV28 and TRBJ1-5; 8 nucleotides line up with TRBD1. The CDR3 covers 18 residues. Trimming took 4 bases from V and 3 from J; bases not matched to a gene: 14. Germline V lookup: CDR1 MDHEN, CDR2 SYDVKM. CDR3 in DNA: TGTGCCAGCAGTTGGACAGGGTTGATGAATGGGGTCAATCAGCCCCAGCATTTT. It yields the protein CASSWTGLMNGVNQPQHF.

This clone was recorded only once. In DNA form, the CDR3 reads TGTGCCAGCAGCTTGGTACCAGGACAGGGTGAAGCTTTCTTT. This sequence encodes CASSLVPGQGEAFF. The chain uses TRBV5-4 and TRBJ1-1; 8 positions agree with TRBD1. CDR3 length equals 14 residues. V trimming: 0 bases; J trimming: 7 bases; junction bases outside the gene matches: 5. Germline V gives CDR1 SGHNT, CDR2 YYREEE (reference sequence).

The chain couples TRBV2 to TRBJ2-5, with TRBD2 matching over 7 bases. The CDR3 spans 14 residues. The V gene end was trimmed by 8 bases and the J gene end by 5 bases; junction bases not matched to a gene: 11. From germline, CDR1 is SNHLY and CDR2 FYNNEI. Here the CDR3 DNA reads TGTGCCAGCGGGGGGGGAGTAAGCACGGAGACCCAGTACTTC. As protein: CASGGGVSTETQYF.

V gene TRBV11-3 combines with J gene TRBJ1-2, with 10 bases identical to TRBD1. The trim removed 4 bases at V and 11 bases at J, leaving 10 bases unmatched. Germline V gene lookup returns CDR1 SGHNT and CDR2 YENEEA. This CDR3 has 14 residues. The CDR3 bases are TGTGCCAGCAGCTCCCGACAGGGGGCCCCTGGGTACACCTTC. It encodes CASSSRQGAPGYTF.

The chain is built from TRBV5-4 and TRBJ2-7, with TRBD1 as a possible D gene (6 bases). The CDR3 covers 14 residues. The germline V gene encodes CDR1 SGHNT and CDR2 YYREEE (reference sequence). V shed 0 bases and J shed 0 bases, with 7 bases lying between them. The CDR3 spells CASSLAGASYEQYF. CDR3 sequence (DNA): TGTGCCAGCAGCTTGGCAGGGGCCTCCTACGAGCAGTACTTC.

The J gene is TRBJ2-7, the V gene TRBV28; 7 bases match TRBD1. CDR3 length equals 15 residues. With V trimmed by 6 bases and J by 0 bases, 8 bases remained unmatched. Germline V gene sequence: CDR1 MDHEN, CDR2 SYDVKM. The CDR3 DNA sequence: TGTGCCAGCAGGCCGGGACAGCTAACCTCCTACGAGCAGTACTTC. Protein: CASRPGQLTSYEQYF.

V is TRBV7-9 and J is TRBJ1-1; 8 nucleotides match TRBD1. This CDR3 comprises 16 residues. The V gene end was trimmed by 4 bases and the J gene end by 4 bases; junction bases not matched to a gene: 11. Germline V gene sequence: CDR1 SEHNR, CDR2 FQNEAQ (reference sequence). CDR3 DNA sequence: TGTGCCAGCAGCTCCCCGGGGCAGGGGGCTAGCACTGAAGCTTTCTTT. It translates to CASSSPGQGASTEAFF.

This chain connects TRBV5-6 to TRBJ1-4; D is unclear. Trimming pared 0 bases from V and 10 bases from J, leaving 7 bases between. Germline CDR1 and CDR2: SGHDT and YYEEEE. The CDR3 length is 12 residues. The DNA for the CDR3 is TGTGCCAGCAGCTTGGGACAAGGAAAACTGTTTTTT. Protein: CASSLGQGKLFF.

DNA of the CDR3: TGTGCCAGCAGTACCCCTCCTGGCAGGCCTAAGTATAGCAATCAGCCCCAGCATTTT. Its protein is CASSTPPGRPKYSNQPQHF. The V call is TRBV28, the J call TRBJ1-5; D remains ambiguous. With 5 bases removed from V and 0 bases from J, the gap between germline ends came to 23 bases. The CDR3 totals 19 residues. The V gene's germline CDR1 is MDHEN and CDR2 SYDVKM. Filled out from reference TRBV28 and TRBJ1-5, the complete variable domain reads DVKVTQSSRYLVKRTGEKVFLECVQDMDHENMFWYRQDPGLGLRLIYFSYDVKMKEKGDIPEGYSVSREKKERFSLILESASTNQTSMYLCASSTPPGRPKYSNQPQHFGDGTRLSIL.

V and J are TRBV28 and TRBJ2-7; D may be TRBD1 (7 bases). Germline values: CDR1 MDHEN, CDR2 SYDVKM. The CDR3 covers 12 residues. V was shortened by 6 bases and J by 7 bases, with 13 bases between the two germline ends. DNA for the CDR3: TGTGCCAGCAGGTCCCAGGGGGGAGAGCAGTACTTC. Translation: CASRSQGGEQYF.

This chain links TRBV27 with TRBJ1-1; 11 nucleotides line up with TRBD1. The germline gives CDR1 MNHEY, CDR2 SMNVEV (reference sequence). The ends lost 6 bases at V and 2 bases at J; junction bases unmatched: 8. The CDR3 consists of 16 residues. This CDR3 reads CASRDRGRWVNTEAFF. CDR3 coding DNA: TGTGCCAGCAGGGACAGGGGGCGTTGGGTCAACACTGAAGCTTTCTTT.

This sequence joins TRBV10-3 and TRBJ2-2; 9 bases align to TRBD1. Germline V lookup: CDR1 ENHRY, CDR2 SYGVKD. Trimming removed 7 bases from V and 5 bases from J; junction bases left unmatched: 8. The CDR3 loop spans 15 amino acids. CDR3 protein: CAITRTGDSTGELFF. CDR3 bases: TGTGCCATCACCCGGACAGGGGACTCGACCGGGGAGCTGTTTTTT.

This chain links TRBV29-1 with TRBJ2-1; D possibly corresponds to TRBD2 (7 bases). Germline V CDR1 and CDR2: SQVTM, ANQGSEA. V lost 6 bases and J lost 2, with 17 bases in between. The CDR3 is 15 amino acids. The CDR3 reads CSVGGGAGTYNEQFF. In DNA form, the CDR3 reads TGCAGCGTGGGAGGGGGGGCCGGTACCTACAATGAGCAGTTCTTC.

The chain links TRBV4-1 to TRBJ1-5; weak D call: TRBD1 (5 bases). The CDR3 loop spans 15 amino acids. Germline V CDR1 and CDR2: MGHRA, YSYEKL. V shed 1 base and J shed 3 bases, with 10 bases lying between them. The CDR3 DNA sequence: TGCGCCAGCAGCCAAGCGGCAGGGATCAATCAGCCCCAGCATTTT. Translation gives CASSQAAGINQPQHF.

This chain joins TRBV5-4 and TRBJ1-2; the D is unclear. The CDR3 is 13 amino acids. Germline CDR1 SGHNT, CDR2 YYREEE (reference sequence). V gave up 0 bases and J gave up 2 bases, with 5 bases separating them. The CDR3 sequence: CASSLDRNYGYTF. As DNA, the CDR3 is TGTGCCAGCAGCTTGGACAGAAACTATGGCTACACCTTC. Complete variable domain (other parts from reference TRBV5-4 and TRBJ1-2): ETGVTQSPTHLIKTRGQQVTLRCSSQSGHNTVSWYQQALGQGPQFIFQYYREEENGRGNFPPRFSGLQFPNYSSELNVNALELDDSALYLCASSLDRNYGYTFGSGTRLTVV.

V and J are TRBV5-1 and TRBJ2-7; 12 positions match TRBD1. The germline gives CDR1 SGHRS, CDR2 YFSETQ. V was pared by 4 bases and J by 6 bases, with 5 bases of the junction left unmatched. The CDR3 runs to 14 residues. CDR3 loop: CASSEGTGGLEQYF. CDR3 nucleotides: TGCGCCAGCAGCGAAGGGACAGGGGGCCTCGAGCAGTACTTC.

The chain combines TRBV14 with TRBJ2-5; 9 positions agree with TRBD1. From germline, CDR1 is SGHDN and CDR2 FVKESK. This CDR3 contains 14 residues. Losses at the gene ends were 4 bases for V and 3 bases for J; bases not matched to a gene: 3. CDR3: CASSLRQGEETQYF. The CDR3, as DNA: TGTGCCAGCAGCCTACGACAGGGGGAAGAGACCCAGTACTTC.

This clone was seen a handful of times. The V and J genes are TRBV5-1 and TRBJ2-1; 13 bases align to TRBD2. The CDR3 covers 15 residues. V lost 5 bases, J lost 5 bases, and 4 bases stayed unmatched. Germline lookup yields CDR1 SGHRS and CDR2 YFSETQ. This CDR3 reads CASRRGLAGDNEQFF. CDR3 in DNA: TGCGCCAGCAGACGCGGACTAGCGGGAGACAATGAGCAGTTCTTC. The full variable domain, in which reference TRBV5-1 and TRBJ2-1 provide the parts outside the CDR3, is KAGVTQTPRYLIKTRGQQVTLSCSPISGHRSVSWYQQTPGQGLQFLFEYFSETQRNKGNFPGRFSGRQFSNSRSEMNVSTLELGDSALYLCASRRGLAGDNEQFFGPGTRLTVL.

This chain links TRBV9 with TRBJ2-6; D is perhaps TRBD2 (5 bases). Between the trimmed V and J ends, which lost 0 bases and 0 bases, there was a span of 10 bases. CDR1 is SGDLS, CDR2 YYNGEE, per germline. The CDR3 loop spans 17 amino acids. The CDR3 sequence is CASSVETSLSGANVLTF. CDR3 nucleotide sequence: TGTGCCAGCAGCGTAGAAACTAGTCTCTCTGGGGCCAACGTCCTGACTTTC.

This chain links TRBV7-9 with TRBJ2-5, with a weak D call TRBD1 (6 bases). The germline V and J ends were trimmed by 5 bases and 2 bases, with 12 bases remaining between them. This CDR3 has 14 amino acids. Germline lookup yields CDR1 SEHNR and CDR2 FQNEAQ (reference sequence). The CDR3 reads CASSIQGWQETQYF. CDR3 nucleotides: TGTGCCAGCAGCATACAGGGTTGGCAAGAGACCCAGTACTTC.

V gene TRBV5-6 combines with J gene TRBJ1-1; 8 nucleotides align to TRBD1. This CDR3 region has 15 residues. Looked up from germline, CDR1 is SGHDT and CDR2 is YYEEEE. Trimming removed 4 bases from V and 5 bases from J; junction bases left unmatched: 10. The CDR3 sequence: CASSLRTGQVTEAFF. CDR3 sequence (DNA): TGTGCCAGCAGCCTTAGGACAGGGCAAGTTACTGAAGCTTTCTTT.

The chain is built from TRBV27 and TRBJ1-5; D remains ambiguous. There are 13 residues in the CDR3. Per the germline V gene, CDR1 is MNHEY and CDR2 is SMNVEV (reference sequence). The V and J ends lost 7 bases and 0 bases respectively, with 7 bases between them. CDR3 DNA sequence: TGTGCCAGCAAAGAGGCTAGCAATCAGCCCCAGCATTTT. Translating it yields CASKEASNQPQHF.